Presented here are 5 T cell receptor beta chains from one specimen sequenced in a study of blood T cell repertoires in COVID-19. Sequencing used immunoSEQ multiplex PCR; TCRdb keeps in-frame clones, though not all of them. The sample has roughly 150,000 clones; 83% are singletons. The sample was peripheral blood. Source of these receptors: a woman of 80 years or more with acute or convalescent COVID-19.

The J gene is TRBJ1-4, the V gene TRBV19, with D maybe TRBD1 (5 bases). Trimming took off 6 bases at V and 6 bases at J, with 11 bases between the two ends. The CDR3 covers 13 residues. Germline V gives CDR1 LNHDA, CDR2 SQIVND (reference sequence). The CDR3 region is CASRTTDYEKLFF. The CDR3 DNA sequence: TGTGCCAGTAGGACGACAGATTATGAAAAACTGTTTTTT. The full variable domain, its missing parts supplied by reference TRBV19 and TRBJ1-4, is DGGITQSPKYLFRKEGQNVTLSCEQNLNHDAMYWYRQDPGQGLRLIYYSQIVNDFQKGDIAEGYSVSREKKESFPLTVTSAQKNPTAFYLCASRTTDYEKLFFGSGTQLSVL.

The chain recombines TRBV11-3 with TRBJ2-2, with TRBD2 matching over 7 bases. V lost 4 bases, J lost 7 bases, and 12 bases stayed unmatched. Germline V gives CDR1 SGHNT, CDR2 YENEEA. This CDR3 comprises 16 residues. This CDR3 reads CASSSAGSRGGGELFF. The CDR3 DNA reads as TGTGCCAGCAGCTCCGCCGGTTCTCGCGGGGGCGGGGAGCTGTTTTTT. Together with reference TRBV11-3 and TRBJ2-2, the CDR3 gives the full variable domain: EAGVVQSPRYKIIEKKQPVAFWCNPISGHNTLYWYLQNLGQGPELLIRYENEEAVDDSQLPKDRFSAERLKGVDSTLKIQPAELGDSAVYLCASSSAGSRGGGELFFGEGSRLTVL.

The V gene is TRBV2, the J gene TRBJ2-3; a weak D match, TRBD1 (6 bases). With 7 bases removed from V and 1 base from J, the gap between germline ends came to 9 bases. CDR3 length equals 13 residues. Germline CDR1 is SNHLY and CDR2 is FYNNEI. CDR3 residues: CASNREGTDTQYF. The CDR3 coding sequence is TGTGCCAGCAACAGGGAAGGCACAGATACGCAGTATTTT.

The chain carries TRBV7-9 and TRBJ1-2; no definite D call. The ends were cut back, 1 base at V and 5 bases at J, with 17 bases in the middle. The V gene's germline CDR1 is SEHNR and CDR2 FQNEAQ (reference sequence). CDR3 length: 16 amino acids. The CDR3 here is CASSLDGWEADYGYTF. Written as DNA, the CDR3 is TGTGCCAGCAGCTTAGACGGATGGGAGGCCGATTATGGCTACACCTTC.

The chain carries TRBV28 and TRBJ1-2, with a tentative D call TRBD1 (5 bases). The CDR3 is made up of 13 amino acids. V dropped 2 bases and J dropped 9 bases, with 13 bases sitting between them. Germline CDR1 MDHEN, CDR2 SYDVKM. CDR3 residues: CASSLTQGTSYTF. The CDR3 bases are TGTGCCAGCAGTTTAACCCAGGGAACTAGCTACACCTTC.